Listed here is a single T cell receptor (beta chain). No antigen is known for it. The CDR3 is made up of 13 amino acids. Germline V gene sequence: CDR1 MNHNY, CDR2 SVGAGI (reference sequence). V lost 0 bases, J lost 2 bases, and 4 bases lay in between. The data were obtained in a study of T-cell memory formation after mild COVID-19. The overall study: TCR clusters showed largely donor specificity. Study-wide points: Researchers report contracting CD4+ clones mostly in CM and EM, with CD8+ clones in EMRA. Day 37-peaking second-wave clones had unconfirmed SARS-CoV-2 specificity.

Using constant-segment primers, 5'RACE produced TCR alpha and TCR beta cDNA libraries carrying sample barcodes and UMIs. MiXCR was run by TCRdb on the 5' RACE reads, yielding one entry per CDR3 protein. The sample lists approximately 200,000 distinct CDR3 sequences; 16% were seen once. The TCR comes from an adult woman who had mild COVID-19 (a few samples of this study predate the infection). Cell type and time point are not known. The chain recombines TRBV6-6 with TRBJ1-1; D not certain. Sequencing input: PBMCs or a T cell subset sorted from them (not recorded which). CDR3 region: CASSYSSNTEAFF. The CDR3 DNA is TGTGCCAGCAGTTACTCCAGCAACACTGAAGCTTTCTTT.